The source of this TCR beta chain is a study of blood T cell repertoires in COVID-19. The CDR3 covers 14 residues. CDR1 and CDR2 (germline): MNHEY, SVGEGT. V shed 6 bases and J shed 6 bases, with 14 bases lying between them. The protocol was immunoSEQ multiplex PCR, while the TCRdb copy is restricted to in-frame clones and leaves out a portion. The table includes over 200,000 clones, 86% detected once. The chain is built from TRBV6-2 or TRBV6-3 and TRBJ1-4; tentative D call: TRBD1 (6 bases). The material sequenced was PBMCs or T cells enriched from blood (not recorded which). The TCR comes from a woman in her forties or fifties in a cohort exposed to, infected with or recovered from COVID-19 (not recorded which). In DNA, the CDR3 is TGTGCCAGCAGCGGACAGCTCGCCTATGAAAAACTGTTTTTT. This gives the protein CASSGQLAYEKLFF.